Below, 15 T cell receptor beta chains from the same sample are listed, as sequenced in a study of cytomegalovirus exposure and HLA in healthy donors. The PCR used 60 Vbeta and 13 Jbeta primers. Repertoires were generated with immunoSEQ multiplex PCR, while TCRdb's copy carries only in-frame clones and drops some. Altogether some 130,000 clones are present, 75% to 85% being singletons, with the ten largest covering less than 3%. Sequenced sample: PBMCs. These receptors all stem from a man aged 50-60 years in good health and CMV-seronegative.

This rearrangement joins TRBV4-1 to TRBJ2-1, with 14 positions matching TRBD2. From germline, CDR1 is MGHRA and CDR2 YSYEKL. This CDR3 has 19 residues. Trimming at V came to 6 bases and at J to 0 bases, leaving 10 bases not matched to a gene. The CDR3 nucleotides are TGCGCCAGCAGAAATGGACTAGCGGGGGGCCTTAGCTCCTACAATGAGCAGTTCTTC. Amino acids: CASRNGLAGGLSSYNEQFF.

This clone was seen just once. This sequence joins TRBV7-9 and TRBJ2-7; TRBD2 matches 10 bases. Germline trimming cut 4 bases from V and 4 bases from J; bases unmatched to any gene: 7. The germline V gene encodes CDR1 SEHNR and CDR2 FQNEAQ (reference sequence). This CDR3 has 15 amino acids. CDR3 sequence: CASSSLSGGAYEQYF. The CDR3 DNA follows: TGTGCCAGCAGCTCATTAAGCGGGGGGGCTTACGAGCAGTACTTC. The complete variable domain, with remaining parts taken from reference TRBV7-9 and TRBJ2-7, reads DTGVSQNPRHKITKRGQNVTFRCDPISEHNRLYWYRQTLGQGPEFLTYFQNEAQLEKSRLLSDRFSAERPKGSFSTLEIQRTEQGDSAMYLCASSSLSGGAYEQYFGPGTRLTVT.

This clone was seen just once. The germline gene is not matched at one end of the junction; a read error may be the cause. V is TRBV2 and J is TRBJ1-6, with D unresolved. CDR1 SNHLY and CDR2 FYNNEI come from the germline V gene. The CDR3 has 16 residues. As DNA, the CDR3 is TGTGCCAGCAGTGAGTGGGCGAGCTCCTATAATTCCCCCCTCCACTTT. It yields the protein CASSEWASSYNSPLHF.

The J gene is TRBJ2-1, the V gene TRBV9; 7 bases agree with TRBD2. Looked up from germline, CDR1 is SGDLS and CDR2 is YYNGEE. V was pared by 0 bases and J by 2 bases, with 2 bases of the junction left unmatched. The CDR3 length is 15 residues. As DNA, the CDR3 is TGTGCCAGCAGCGTAGGGACTAGTACCTACAATGAGCAGTTCTTC. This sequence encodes CASSVGTSTYNEQFF.

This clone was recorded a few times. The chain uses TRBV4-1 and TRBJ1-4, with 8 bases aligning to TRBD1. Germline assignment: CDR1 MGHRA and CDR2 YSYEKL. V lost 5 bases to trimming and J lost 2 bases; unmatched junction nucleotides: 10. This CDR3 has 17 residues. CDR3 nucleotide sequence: TGCGCCAGCAGCGGACAGGGTATCGGGGGGACTAATGAAAAACTGTTTTTT. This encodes CASSGQGIGGTNEKLFF.

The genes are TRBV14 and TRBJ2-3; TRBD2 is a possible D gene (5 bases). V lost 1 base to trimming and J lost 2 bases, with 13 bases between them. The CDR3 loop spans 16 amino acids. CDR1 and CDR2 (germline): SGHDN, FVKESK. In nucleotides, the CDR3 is TGTGCCAGCAGCCAAGCCCAGTACGGGAACACAGATACGCAGTATTTT. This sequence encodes CASSQAQYGNTDTQYF.

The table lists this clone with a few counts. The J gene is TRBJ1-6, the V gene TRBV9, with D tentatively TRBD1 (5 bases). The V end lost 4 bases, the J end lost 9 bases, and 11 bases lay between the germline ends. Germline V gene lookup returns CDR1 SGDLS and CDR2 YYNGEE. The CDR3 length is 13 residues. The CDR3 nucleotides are TGTGCCAGCAGCCTTTCTCAGGGTTCACCCCTCCACTTT. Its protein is CASSLSQGSPLHF.

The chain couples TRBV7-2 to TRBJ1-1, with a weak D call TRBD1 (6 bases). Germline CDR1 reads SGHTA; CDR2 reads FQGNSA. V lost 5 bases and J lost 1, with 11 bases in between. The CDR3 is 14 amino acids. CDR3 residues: CASSPTGQNTEAFF. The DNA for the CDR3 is TGTGCCAGCAGCCCAACGGGACAGAACACTGAAGCTTTCTTT.

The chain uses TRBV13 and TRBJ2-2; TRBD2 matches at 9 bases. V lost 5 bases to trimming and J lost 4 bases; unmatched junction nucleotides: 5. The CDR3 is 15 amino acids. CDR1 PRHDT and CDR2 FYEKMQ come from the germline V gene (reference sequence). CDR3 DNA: TGTGCCAGCAGCCCTGGACTAGCGAGCACCGGGGAGCTGTTTTTT. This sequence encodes CASSPGLASTGELFF.

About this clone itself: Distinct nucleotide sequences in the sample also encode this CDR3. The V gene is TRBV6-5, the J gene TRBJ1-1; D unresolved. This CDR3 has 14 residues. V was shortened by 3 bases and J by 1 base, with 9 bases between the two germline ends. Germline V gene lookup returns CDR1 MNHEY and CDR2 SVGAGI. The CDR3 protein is CASSYRDPNTEAFF. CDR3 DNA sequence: TGTGCCAGCAGTTATCGGGATCCGAACACTGAAGCTTTCTTT.

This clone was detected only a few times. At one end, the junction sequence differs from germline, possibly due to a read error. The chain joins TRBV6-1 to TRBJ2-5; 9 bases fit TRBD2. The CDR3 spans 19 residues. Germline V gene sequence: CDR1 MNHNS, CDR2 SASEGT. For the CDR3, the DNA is TGTGCCAGCAGTGAAGGTTTCGGGCGGGGGGGCTCTCGGGGAGAGGCCCAGTACTTC. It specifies CASSEGFGRGGSRGEAQYF.

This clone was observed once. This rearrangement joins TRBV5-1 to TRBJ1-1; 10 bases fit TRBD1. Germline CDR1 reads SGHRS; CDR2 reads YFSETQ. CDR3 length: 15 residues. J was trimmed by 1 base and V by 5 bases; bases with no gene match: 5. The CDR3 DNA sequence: TGCGCCAGCAGTTCCCGGGACAGGGGGAACACTGAAGCTTTCTTT. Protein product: CASSSRDRGNTEAFF.

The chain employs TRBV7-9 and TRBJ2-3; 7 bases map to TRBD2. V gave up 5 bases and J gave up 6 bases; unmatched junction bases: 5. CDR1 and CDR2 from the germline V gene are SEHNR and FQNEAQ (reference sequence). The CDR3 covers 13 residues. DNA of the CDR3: TGTGCCAGCAGCGCTCGGGGGGAGGATACGCAGTATTTT. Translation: CASSARGEDTQYF.

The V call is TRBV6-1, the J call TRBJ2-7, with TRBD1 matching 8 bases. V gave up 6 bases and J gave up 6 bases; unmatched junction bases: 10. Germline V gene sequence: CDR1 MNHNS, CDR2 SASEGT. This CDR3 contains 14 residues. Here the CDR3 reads CASSLEGQGPEQYF. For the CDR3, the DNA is TGTGCCAGCAGCCTAGAAGGACAGGGCCCCGAGCAGTACTTC.

The CDR3 sequence is CASSPTGVAGANVLTF. The CDR3 coding sequence is TGTGCCAGTAGTCCGACAGGGGTTGCTGGGGCCAACGTCCTGACTTTC. This chain joins TRBV19 and TRBJ2-6; the match to TRBD1 covers 8 bases. This CDR3 contains 16 residues. The junction had 5 bases not matched to a gene; V was cut back by 5 bases and J by 2 bases. The germline CDR1 and CDR2 sequences are LNHDA and SQIVND (reference sequence).